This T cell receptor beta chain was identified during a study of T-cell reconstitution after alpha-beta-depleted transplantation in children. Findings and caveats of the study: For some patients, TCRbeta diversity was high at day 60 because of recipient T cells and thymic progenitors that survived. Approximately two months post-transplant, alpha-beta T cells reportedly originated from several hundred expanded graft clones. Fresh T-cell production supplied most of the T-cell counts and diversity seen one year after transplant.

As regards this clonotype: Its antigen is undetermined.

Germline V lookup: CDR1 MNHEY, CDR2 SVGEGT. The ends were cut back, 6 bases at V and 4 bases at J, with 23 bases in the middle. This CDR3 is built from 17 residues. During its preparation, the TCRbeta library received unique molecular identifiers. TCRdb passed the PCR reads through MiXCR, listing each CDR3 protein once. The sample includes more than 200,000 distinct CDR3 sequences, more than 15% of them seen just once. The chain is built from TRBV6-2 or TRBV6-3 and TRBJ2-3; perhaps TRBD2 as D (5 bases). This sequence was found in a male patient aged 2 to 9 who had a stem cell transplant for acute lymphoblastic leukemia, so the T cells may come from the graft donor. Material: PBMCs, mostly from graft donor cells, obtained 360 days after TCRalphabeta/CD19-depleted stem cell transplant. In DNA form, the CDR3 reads TGTGCCAGCAGAAAAAACACTAGAGGCAACCTCCCAGATACGCAGTATTTT. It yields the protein CASRKNTRGNLPDTQYF.